Sequencing of this T cell receptor beta chain was carried out in a study of Ad26.COV2.S vaccination and SARS-CoV-2 variants. The assay was immunoSEQ multiplex PCR, and TCRdb's table has in-frame clones only and misses some. This sample has almost 400,000 clones, with 89% found just once. The CDR3 is made up of 14 amino acids. CDR1 and CDR2 (germline): MDHEN, SYDVKM. Trimming left V 10 bases short and J 7 bases short, with 19 bases between. Noted treatment: around 19 received Ad26.COV2.S at low or high dose, single or two shots; about 5 received placebo; per-sample allocation not given. The investigators took samples on day 63 after the first vaccine or placebo injection.

Specimen: peripheral blood, collected in a trial of Ad26.COV2.S vaccine versus placebo. V and J are TRBV28 and TRBJ2-2; D is unclear. This TCR was sampled from a person aged 18 to 59 who received the Ad26.COV2.S COVID-19 vaccine or a placebo. CDR3 sequence reads: CATHHPGEIGELFF. The CDR3 bases are TGTGCCACCCACCACCCTGGAGAGATCGGGGAGCTGTTTTTT.